What follows describes a single T cell receptor (beta chain). The target of this receptor is not known. The input lacks base qualities; no much larger clone sits a single base away. The germline V and J ends show losses of 6 bases and 5 bases respectively, and no gene match explains 13 bases of the junction. From the cysteine through the phenylalanine, the CDR3 covers 15 amino acids. Only the CDR3 region is kept as DNA, spanning 45 bases read in frame from base 1. For CDR1 and CDR2, the germline V gene (reference sequence) lists MNHEY and SMNVEV. What the time point label conveys for this sample: baseline pretreatment blood. What this sample's treatment or condition label stands for: 15 Gy SBRT to primary tumor, nephrectomy 4 weeks later. To follow tumor-enriched clonotypes, serial peripheral blood was collected from radiation-treated patients at baseline and at 2 weeks and 4 weeks after SBRT. Every patient's renal cell carcinoma showed clear cell pathology. Genomic DNA for TCR sequencing was prepared using the QIAamp DNA Blood Mini Kit (Qiagen). Only samples passing all quality control checks were included in the analyses.

TCR beta libraries were generated from genomic DNA with the immunoSEQ kit, following the manufacturer's recommendations. To prepare the libraries, a first multiplex PCR with proprietary primers was run, followed by a second PCR that added unique barcodes, and a bead cleanup was done after each round. A positive control reaction and a negative control reaction, both provided in the kit, were run with every batch of samples. The final libraries were assessed on an Agilent 4200 TapeStation D1000 ScreenTape, pooled by volume, and quantified by qPCR. Sequencing ran on an Illumina NextSeq500 with a MidOutput 150-cycle cartridge, using 156 Read1 and 15 Index1 cycles with kit custom primers. The pooled library was loaded at about 0.96 pM, and roughly 20% PhiX control was spiked in. Turning to the authors' computational methods: Vendor-processed data were analyzed in R, with a clonotype defined as all T cells sharing the same CDR3 nucleotide sequence. In the clone abundance analyses, frequencies were normalized to the 10,000 most abundant clones in each sample. Public T cell clones, which averaged fewer than five per sample, were removed prior to analysis. Tumor-enriched clonotypes and baseline blood-enriched clonotypes were defined as those with an abundance difference of at least 32-fold between compartments. A beta-binomial differential abundance model was used to identify clonotypes that expanded or contracted between blood time points. Tumor-blood repertoire similarity was measured with the Baroni-Urbani and Buser coefficient, and group comparisons used two-tailed Wilcoxon tests in R. As stored in TCRdb, this immuneACCESS dataset retains in-frame rearrangements with V and J assigned. A fraction of the clones does not appear; measured against another copy, unresolved V genes explain less than half of the discrepancy, and the remainder lacks a known reason. That table furnishes V, J and clone size, whereas the DNA furnished D and trimming. Present in this sample are 90,000 to 95,000 clones, 65% to 85% of which were seen just once. The ten largest make up more than 5.5% of the sample.

The record originates from a study of radiation and T cells in renal cell carcinoma (dated by TCRdb to about 2020). At the level of the whole study: The samples were obtained from a clinical trial, where primary renal cell carcinomas were treated with 15 Gy stereotactic body radiation therapy and then removed by nephrectomy 4 weeks afterward. A total of around 53 samples underwent TCR beta sequencing, made up of approximately 26 tumors and about 27 peripheral blood samples. In the 40 to 60 samples combined, 4,016,671 unique CDR3 nucleotide sequences were found, encoding approximately 2,800,000 unique CDR3 amino acid sequences.

What the work shows at the level of the full study, not this receptor alone: Because no pretreatment tumor biopsies were available, whether clonotypes were present in the tumor at baseline could not be determined. Changes in the blood repertoire were not tracked past 4 weeks after treatment. An increase in top tumor clonotypes in blood was observed from baseline to 2 weeks post-radiation, followed by contraction by 4 weeks, which was taken to suggest transient expansion of tumor-resident clones. Because the trial had a single-armed design, the trial could not examine how radiation dose or scheduling affected the TCR repertoire.

Recombination linked TRBV27 to TRBJ2-7, with 7 bases in between that match TRBD1. This receptor was taken from a man in his sixties with renal cell carcinoma. The source material was blood, sampled from a patient whose treatment included radiotherapy and nephrectomy. CDR3 protein: CASRTTGTFIHEQYF. In nucleotides, the sequence is TGTGCCAGCAGGACGACAGGGACCTTCATCCACGAGCAGTACTTC.